Listed below are T cell receptor beta chains from one sample, sequenced in a study of T cells after yellow fever vaccination. MiXCR, applied by TCRdb to the 5' RACE reads, yields one record per CDR3 protein. The table includes some 390,000 distinct CDR3 sequences, roughly 6.1% detected once. Specimen: PBMCs, collected 5 days after the yellow fever booster vaccination. These receptor sequences come from a young man who received the YFV17D yellow fever vaccine. CDR3s include the opening cysteine and the closing phenylalanine or tryptophan. Each record gives: clone size, J gene, V gene, D gene, CDR3 DNA, CDR3 protein. The D gene is left open where the match is weak. Some rows mark clone size as missing; the rest say once, few, many or name a class of expanded clone.

many	TRBJ2-7	TRBV7-9	TRBD2	TGTGCCAGCAGTTACGAGAGCGGACTAGCGGGAGCCTACGAGCAGTACTTC	CASSYESGLAGAYEQYF
few	TRBJ2-7	TRBV20-1	-	TGCAGTGCCAAAACAGGGAATGTTTACGAGCAGTACTTC	CSAKTGNVYEQYF
many	TRBJ2-3	TRBV29-1	-	TGCAGCGTTGAAAGACAGGACGGGCGACCAGATACGCAGTATTTT	CSVERQDGRPDTQYF
-	TRBJ2-1	TRBV20-1	-	TGCAGTGCTCGGGACTTTGAGCAGTTCTTC	CSARDFEQFF
-	TRBJ1-1	TRBV7-9	-	TGTGCCAGCAGCTTAGTACTGGGGAACACTGAAGCTTTCTTT	CASSLVLGNTEAFF
many	TRBJ1-5	TRBV12-3/TRBV12-4	TRBD1	TGTGCCAGCAGTCTATACAGGGGGCTCACCACAGATAGCAATCAGCCCCAGCATTTT	CASSLYRGLTTDSNQPQHF
few	TRBJ2-3	TRBV12-3/TRBV12-4	TRBD2	TGTGCCAGCTCAGGACTAGCGGATGTTTTGGATACGCAGTATTTT	CASSGLADVLDTQYF
-	TRBJ1-3	TRBV3-1	-	TGTGCCAGCAGCCAAGTAGACGGAAACACCATATATTTT	CASSQVDGNTIYF
many	TRBJ2-2	TRBV20-1	-	TGCAGTGCTAGGGGGGAGAACACCGGGGAGCTGTTTTTT	CSARGENTGELFF
many	TRBJ2-1	TRBV18	TRBD1	TGTGCCAGCTCACTCCGACAGGGATCCTACAATGAGCAGTTCTTC	CASSLRQGSYNEQFF
few	TRBJ1-1	TRBV11-2	-	TGTGCCAGCAGCTTAGGGCTTGTGAACACTGAAGCTTTCTTT	CASSLGLVNTEAFF
once	TRBJ2-5	TRBV20-1	-	TGCAGTGGGACGGGTGGCGGAGAGACCCAGTACTTC	CSGTGGGETQYF
-	TRBJ1-2	TRBV28	-	TGTGCCAGCAGTTTCGCGGTGACCACTAACTATGGCTACACCTTC	CASSFAVTTNYGYTF
many	TRBJ2-7	TRBV6-1	-	TGTGCCAGCAGCGAGGGGCCCTACGAGCAGTACTTC	CASSEGPYEQYF